The present entry profiles one TCR beta chain with its context. This entry belongs to a study of blood T cell repertoires in COVID-19. Study as a whole: Some COVID-19 samples were acute and others convalescent; all came from the United States, Italy and Spain.

The length of the CDR3 is 13 residues. The V and J ends lost 1 base and 8 bases respectively, with 9 bases between them. The germline CDR1 and CDR2 sequences are PRHDT and FYEKMQ (reference sequence). In the original workflow: How many nucleated cells were present was estimated from reference gene primer amplification. Only in-frame clones appear in the TCRdb table, and some are missing; sequencing was by immunoSEQ multiplex PCR. The V and J calls and the clone size are those of that table, but D and trimming were determined from the DNA. The sample holds some 270,000 clones, roughly nine tenths seen once.

Sequencing was carried out using peripheral blood. J is TRBJ2-1 and V is TRBV13, with D uncertain. The sequence came from a man aged 35 to 55 with active or convalescent COVID-19. The CDR3 bases are TGTGCCAGCAGCTTAGCAGGTCAGTATGAGCAGTTCTTC. This encodes CASSLAGQYEQFF. The full variable domain, in which reference TRBV13 and TRBJ2-1 provide the parts outside the CDR3, is AAGVIQSPRHLIKEKRETATLKCYPIPRHDTVYWYQQGPGQDPQFLISFYEKMQSDKGSIPDRFSAQQFSDYHSELNMSSLELGDSALYFCASSLAGQYEQFFGPGTRLTVL.